The 17 T cell receptor beta chains listed next were all sequenced from one sample in a study of shared T cell receptors in the human thymus. Assay: immunoSEQ multiplex PCR; the TCRdb copy retains only in-frame clones and omits some. This table holds 640,000 or so clones, approximately 87% found once. The sample was also linked to a second study, of human thymus T cells.

The sequencing input was thymocytes. These TCRs come from a boy younger than two with a congenital heart defect.

The chain links TRBV29-1 to TRBJ2-3, with D perhaps TRBD1 (6 bases). CDR3 length: 13 residues. The germline gives CDR1 SQVTM, CDR2 ANQGSEA. V was pared by 4 bases and J by 2 bases, with 10 bases between. The chain's CDR3 is CSVGGPPTDTQYF. The DNA for the CDR3 is TGCAGCGTTGGGGGGCCCCCCACAGATACGCAGTATTTT.

The CDR3 loop reads CATSWHHRDRGFSNQPQHF. The CDR3 DNA is TGTGCCACCAGCTGGCACCACCGGGACAGGGGGTTTAGCAATCAGCCCCAGCATTTT. The gene calls are TRBV15 and TRBJ1-5, with 11 bases aligning to TRBD1. V shed 5 bases and J 0 bases; nucleotides not matched to a gene: 12. The CDR3 length is 19 residues. Germline values: CDR1 LNHNV, CDR2 YYDKDF (reference sequence).

The chain carries TRBV23-1 and TRBJ2-3, with unresolved D. TRBV23-1 is placed among ORFs of uncertain function. V was cut by 1 base and J by 2 bases, with 10 bases left in between. The length of the CDR3 is 15 residues. The CDR3 sequence is CASSQLSWFTDTQYF. The DNA for the CDR3 is TGCGCCAGCAGTCAATTGAGTTGGTTCACAGATACGCAGTATTTT.

This sequence joins TRBV19 and TRBJ2-1; 8 positions match TRBD2. This CDR3 region has 15 residues. Germline CDR1 is LNHDA and CDR2 is SQIVND (reference sequence). With V trimmed by 5 bases and J by 4 bases, 7 bases remained unmatched. CDR3 bases: TGTGCCAGTAGTCACGGCGGGAGGTTGTACAATGAGCAGTTCTTC. It is translated as CASSHGGRLYNEQFF.

This clone showed up just a few times. CDR3 sequence reads: CASSQSDRGTEAFF. CDR3 DNA sequence: TGCGCCAGCAGCCAGTCCGACAGGGGCACTGAAGCTTTCTTT. The gene calls are TRBV4-1 and TRBJ1-1, with TRBD1 matching 8 bases. Germline lookup yields CDR1 MGHRA and CDR2 YSYEKL. The length of the CDR3 is 14 residues. Trimming took 3 bases from V and 4 from J; bases not matched to a gene: 4.

This clone was detected only once. J is TRBJ2-5 and V is TRBV2; 8 bases match TRBD2. Germline V gene lookup returns CDR1 SNHLY and CDR2 FYNNEI. The ends lost 7 bases at V and 5 bases at J; junction bases unmatched: 9. This CDR3 comprises 14 residues. The CDR3 sequence: CASKRAGEVETQYF. In nucleotides, the CDR3 is TGTGCCAGCAAAAGAGCGGGAGAGGTGGAGACCCAGTACTTC.

This chain joins TRBV7-2 and TRBJ1-4, with D possibly matching TRBD1 (5 bases). Trimming pared 5 bases from V and 2 bases from J, leaving 9 bases between. The germline gives CDR1 SGHTA, CDR2 FQGNSA. The CDR3 spans 14 residues. CDR3 DNA sequence: TGTGCCAGCAGCCCCGACAGTACTAATGAAAAACTGTTTTTT. This translates into CASSPDSTNEKLFF.

This clone turned up a few times. The chain combines TRBV15 with TRBJ2-1; 11 bases map to TRBD2. CDR1 is LNHNV and CDR2 is YYDKDF in the germline V gene (reference sequence). J was trimmed by 7 bases and V by 4 bases; bases with no gene match: 21. This CDR3 region has 20 residues. The CDR3 loop reads CATSIYGLAGGSGRVNEQFF. The CDR3 DNA reads as TGTGCCACCAGCATCTACGGGCTAGCGGGAGGCAGCGGCAGGGTTAATGAGCAGTTCTTC. Combining the CDR3 with reference TRBV15 and TRBJ2-1 gives the whole variable domain DAMVIQNPRYQVTQFGKPVTLSCSQTLNHNVMYWYQQKSSQAPKLLFHYYDKDFNNEADTPDNFQSRRPNTSFCFLDIRSPGLGDTAMYLCATSIYGLAGGSGRVNEQFFGPGTRLTVL.

The genes are TRBV15 and TRBJ1-2; 9 positions agree with TRBD1. The CDR3 spans 16 residues. With V trimmed by 3 bases and J by 3 bases, 8 bases remained unmatched. Germline V gene data show CDR1 as LNHNV and CDR2 as YYDKDF (reference sequence). Here the CDR3 reads CATSRLRDRDDYGYTF. The CDR3, as DNA: TGTGCCACCAGCAGGCTCCGGGACAGGGATGACTATGGCTACACCTTC.

With respect to this clone: One end of the junction fails to match germline, which may point to a read error. This sequence joins TRBV5-4 and TRBJ2-1; 11 positions agree with TRBD2. This CDR3 comprises 17 residues. The germline CDR1 and CDR2 sequences are SGHNT and YYREEE (reference sequence). CDR3 sequence: CASSQDLASGGRNEQFF. The CDR3 DNA follows: TGCGCCAGCAGCCAAGATCTAGCTAGCGGGGGGAGGAATGAGCAGTTCTTC.

CDR3 sequence (DNA): TGTGCCAGCAGTGAAAGTGTGACTAGCGGGAGGTGGAACGAGCAGTACTTC. Translating gives CASSESVTSGRWNEQYF. This sequence joins TRBV6-1 and TRBJ2-7, with 13 bases matching TRBD2. Per germline, CDR1 MNHNS and CDR2 SASEGT. V lost 2 bases and J lost 5; bases outside the gene matches: 9. The CDR3 is 17 residues long.

The rearrangement links TRBV19 to TRBJ2-7; 9 positions agree with TRBD1. Germline CDR1 is LNHDA and CDR2 is SQIVND (reference sequence). The CDR3 is 15 residues long. V trimming: 5 bases; J trimming: 2 bases; junction bases outside the gene matches: 7. The DNA for the CDR3 is TGTGCCAGTAGTCCCCGGGACAGGGAGACCTACGAGCAGTACTTC. It encodes CASSPRDRETYEQYF.

The chain has TRBV30 and TRBJ2-1, with a possible D match to TRBD2 (6 bases). This CDR3 region has 16 residues. The ends were cut back, 2 bases at V and 7 bases at J, with 21 bases in the middle. Germline V CDR1 and CDR2: GTSNPN, SVGIG (reference sequence). In DNA form, the CDR3 reads TGTGCCTGGAGTACACCAAAGCGGGTTTCTAGGAATGAGCAGTTCTTC. Its protein product is CAWSTPKRVSRNEQFF.

This clone was detected only a few times. The chain has TRBV14 and TRBJ1-4, with 8 positions matching TRBD1. V was pared by 4 bases and J by 8 bases, with 6 bases of the junction left unmatched. Germline V lookup: CDR1 SGHDN, CDR2 FVKESK. The CDR3 sequence is 14 residues long. The CDR3 DNA is TGTGCCAGCAGCCCTGGACAGGGAAGGGAAAAACTGTTTTTT. Its translation: CASSPGQGREKLFF.

CDR3 in amino acids: CASSLEGGRGYTF. CDR3 bases: TGCGCCAGCAGCTTGGAAGGGGGAAGGGGCTACACCTTC. The chain has TRBV5-1 and TRBJ1-2, with a possible D match to TRBD1 (6 bases). V lost 0 bases to trimming and J lost 8 bases, with 11 bases between them. The germline V gene encodes CDR1 SGHRS and CDR2 YFSETQ. The CDR3 covers 13 residues. The full variable domain, rest sourced from reference TRBV5-1 and TRBJ1-2, is KAGVTQTPRYLIKTRGQQVTLSCSPISGHRSVSWYQQTPGQGLQFLFEYFSETQRNKGNFPGRFSGRQFSNSRSEMNVSTLELGDSALYLCASSLEGGRGYTFGSGTRLTVV.

This clone was seen only once. This sequence joins TRBV4-3 and TRBJ1-4; no clear D gene. Between the trimmed V and J ends, which lost 1 base and 0 bases, there was a span of 12 bases. The length of the CDR3 is 17 residues. CDR1 and CDR2 (germline): LGHNA, YSLEER. CDR3 sequence (DNA): TGCGCCAGCAGCCAAGTCGATAGGGAGTCAACTAATGAAAAACTGTTTTTT. Residues: CASSQVDRESTNEKLFF.

This chain connects TRBV6-1 to TRBJ2-1; possible D gene TRBD1, 5 bases. V shed 2 bases and J shed 2 bases, with 13 bases lying between them. This CDR3 is built from 16 residues. Germline V gives CDR1 MNHNS, CDR2 SASEGT. The CDR3 DNA follows: TGTGCCAGCAGTGAACCTCTGGCAGGGACCTACAATGAGCAGTTCTTC. Translated, it gives CASSEPLAGTYNEQFF.